The 21 T cell receptor beta chains below all came from one sample that was sequenced in a study of blood T cell repertoires in COVID-19. This table comes from immunoSEQ multiplex PCR, and its TCRdb copy is limited to in-frame clones, with some not included. The sample has some 110,000 clones; around nine tenths are singletons. Specimen: peripheral blood. The receptors stem from a man aged 50-59 years with COVID-19, enrolled during active disease.

The rearrangement links TRBV6-5 to TRBJ2-5; possibly TRBD2 for D (6 bases). Germline CDR1 MNHEY, CDR2 SVGAGI. V shed 8 bases and J shed 1 base, with 11 bases lying between them. The CDR3 is 13 residues long. Written as DNA, the CDR3 is TGTGCCAGCGGGACTCCTCCCCAAGAGACCCAGTACTTC. This codes for CASGTPPQETQYF.

This clone was counted between two and nine times. This chain joins TRBV30 and TRBJ1-1; D is undetermined. Trimming pared 0 bases from V and 3 bases from J, leaving 8 bases between. This CDR3 has 13 residues. Germline loops: CDR1 GTSNPN, CDR2 SVGIG (reference sequence). The CDR3 sequence is CAWSVRGHTEAFF. CDR3 sequence (DNA): TGTGCCTGGAGTGTACGAGGGCACACTGAAGCTTTCTTT.

This chain links TRBV5-1 with TRBJ2-1; maybe TRBD2 (6 bases). The V and J ends lost 2 bases and 3 bases respectively, with 12 bases between them. From germline, CDR1 is SGHRS and CDR2 YFSETQ. The CDR3 runs 15 residues. The CDR3 DNA is TGCGCCAGCAGCTTTTCTAGCGAGTTCTACAATGAGCAGTTCTTC. This encodes CASSFSSEFYNEQFF.

The chain recombines TRBV7-9 with TRBJ2-3; D possibly corresponds to TRBD2 (6 bases). The CDR3 consists of 16 residues. The V end was cut by 5 bases, the J end by 5 bases, with 20 bases between. Germline V lookup: CDR1 SEHNR, CDR2 FQNEAQ (reference sequence). CDR3 sequence reads: CASSPPGSGGGDTQYF. CDR3 sequence (DNA): TGTGCCAGCAGCCCCCCGGGTAGCGGAGGCGGAGATACGCAGTATTTT.

The chain links TRBV9 to TRBJ1-1; D is possibly TRBD1 (6 bases). Deletions cut 0 bases from V and 3 bases from J, with 15 bases between. Germline loops: CDR1 SGDLS, CDR2 YYNGEE. This CDR3 contains 16 residues. The DNA for the CDR3 is TGTGCCAGCAGCGTAGGTCTCCGGACAGAAGACACTGAAGCTTTCTTT. Its translation is CASSVGLRTEDTEAFF.

V is TRBV4-1 and J is TRBJ2-3, with D uncertain. Trimming pared 0 bases from V and 5 bases from J, leaving 6 bases between. The CDR3 extends over 13 amino acids. Germline V gene lookup returns CDR1 MGHRA and CDR2 YSYEKL. CDR3 sequence (DNA): TGCGCCAGCAGCCAAGATCCAGAAGATACGCAGTATTTT. This codes for CASSQDPEDTQYF.

The rearrangement joins TRBV19 to TRBJ2-1; D is unresolved. V was clipped by 0 bases and J by 6 bases, with 12 bases between them. Germline V gene data show CDR1 as LNHDA and CDR2 as SQIVND (reference sequence). The CDR3 contains 15 residues. CDR3 DNA: TGTGCCAGTAGTATAGATGGAGCAGAAATCAATGAGCAGTTCTTC. Translated, it gives CASSIDGAEINEQFF. Full variable domain (rest looked up from reference TRBV19 and TRBJ2-1): DGGITQSPKYLFRKEGQNVTLSCEQNLNHDAMYWYRQDPGQGLRLIYYSQIVNDFQKGDIAEGYSVSREKKESFPLTVTSAQKNPTAFYLCASSIDGAEINEQFFGPGTRLTVL.

V and J are TRBV28 and TRBJ1-2; D uncertain. The CDR3 totals 14 residues. CDR1 is MDHEN, CDR2 SYDVKM, per germline. Trimming pared 7 bases from V and 4 bases from J, leaving 16 bases between. For the CDR3, the DNA is TGTGCCAGCAACGGGATAGTTGTCAGCTATGGCTACACCTTC. Translated: CASNGIVVSYGYTF.

CDR3 in DNA: TGTGCCAGCAGCCAAGGCACAGTGGGCCAAGAGACCCAGTACTTC. It translates to CASSQGTVGQETQYF. The rearrangement links TRBV4-2 to TRBJ2-5; D is ambiguous. CDR3 size: 15 residues. Germline loops: CDR1 LGHNA, CDR2 YNFKEQ. Trimming stripped 1 base from V and 1 base from J, with 10 bases between.

The CDR3 nucleotides are TGTGCCAGCACCCACAGGGGGCACTATGGCTACACCTTC. It is translated as CASTHRGHYGYTF. This chain connects TRBV21-1 to TRBJ1-2; the D call of TRBD1 is as the table states it, not checked on the DNA. TRBV21-1 is a pseudogene segment. The length of the CDR3 is 13 residues.

V is TRBV2 and J is TRBJ2-1, with 7 bases lining up with TRBD1. In germline, CDR1 is SNHLY, CDR2 FYNNEI. The ends lost 4 bases at V and 6 bases at J; junction bases unmatched: 6. The CDR3 has 14 amino acids. The CDR3 sequence: CASSGWTGSNEQFF. CDR3 nucleotides: TGTGCCAGCAGTGGGTGGACAGGCTCCAATGAGCAGTTCTTC.

V and J are TRBV7-3 and TRBJ1-6, with 9 bases matching TRBD1. J was trimmed by 7 bases and V by 6 bases; bases with no gene match: 4. Per the germline V gene, CDR1 is SGHTA and CDR2 is FQGTGA. The CDR3 spans 14 residues. The CDR3 loop is CASSRTGENSPLHF. DNA for the CDR3: TGTGCCAGCAGTCGGACAGGGGAAAATTCACCCCTCCACTTT. The full variable domain, its missing parts supplied by reference TRBV7-3 and TRBJ1-6, is GAGVSQTPSNKVTEKGKYVELRCDPISGHTALYWYRQSLGQGPEFLIYFQGTGAADDSGLPNDRFFAVRPEGSVSTLKIQRTERGDSAVYLCASSRTGENSPLHFGNGTRLTVT.

V gene TRBV7-2 combines with J gene TRBJ2-1; TRBD2 agrees at 7 bases. The CDR3 covers 16 residues. Germline CDR1 SGHTA, CDR2 FQGNSA. V trimming: 5 bases; J trimming: 5 bases; junction bases outside the gene matches: 12. The chain's CDR3 is CASSLRGAGNDNEQFF. The CDR3, as DNA: TGTGCCAGCAGCCTTCGGGGAGCGGGAAACGACAATGAGCAGTTCTTC.

In its sample, this clone was seen once. The chain recombines TRBV2 with TRBJ1-2; 7 bases are a match to TRBD1. The CDR3 totals 16 residues. Germline assignment: CDR1 SNHLY and CDR2 FYNNEI. J was trimmed by 5 bases and V by 2 bases; bases with no gene match: 11. In nucleotides, the CDR3 is TGTGCCAGCAGTGAATTAATGGGACAGAAAACTTATGGCTACACCTTC. Protein sequence: CASSELMGQKTYGYTF. Using reference TRBV2 and TRBJ1-2 for the parts outside the CDR3, the full variable domain is EPEVTQTPSHQVTQMGQEVILRCVPISNHLYFYWYRQILGQKVEFLVSFYNNEISEKSEIFDDQFSVERPDGSNFTLKIRSTKLEDSAMYFCASSELMGQKTYGYTFGSGTRLTVV.

The J gene is TRBJ1-3, the V gene TRBV15; D remains ambiguous. The CDR3 is 14 amino acids. CDR1 is LNHNV, CDR2 YYDKDF, per germline (reference sequence). The ends were cut back, 0 bases at V and 1 base at J, with 4 bases in the middle. The CDR3 DNA follows: TGTGCCACCAGCAGAGATCAGTCTGGAAACACCATATATTTT. Amino acid sequence: CATSRDQSGNTIYF. Together with reference TRBV15 and TRBJ1-3, the CDR3 gives the full variable domain: DAMVIQNPRYQVTQFGKPVTLSCSQTLNHNVMYWYQQKSSQAPKLLFHYYDKDFNNEADTPDNFQSRRPNTSFCFLDIRSPGLGDTAMYLCATSRDQSGNTIYFGEGSWLTVV.

The rearrangement joins TRBV7-8 to TRBJ2-1, with D tentatively TRBD2 (6 bases). In germline, CDR1 is SGHVS, CDR2 FQNEAQ. The CDR3 contains 15 residues. V was shortened by 0 bases and J by 7 bases, with 13 bases between the two germline ends. In DNA, the CDR3 is TGTGCCAGCAGCTTAGCCGGCGGGACGGGGAATGAGCAGTTCTTC. Translating gives CASSLAGGTGNEQFF.

The genes are TRBV2 and TRBJ2-7, with 7 bases that match TRBD1. This CDR3 region has 12 residues. J lost 6 bases, V lost 8 bases, and 7 bases had no gene match. Germline CDR1 reads SNHLY; CDR2 reads FYNNEI. CDR3 protein: CASLVQGSEQYV. CDR3 bases: TGTGCCAGCTTGGTACAGGGGAGCGAGCAGTACGTC.

The CDR3 loop is CASSDEAAGGKSEQFF. CDR3 sequence (DNA): TGTGCCAGCAGTGACGAGGCTGCGGGAGGGAAAAGTGAGCAGTTCTTC. The rearrangement uses TRBV6-4 and TRBJ2-1; 9 nucleotides agree with TRBD2. The ends lost 2 bases at V and 9 bases at J; junction bases unmatched: 11. The germline gives CDR1 MRHNA, CDR2 SNTAGT. There are 16 residues in the CDR3.

The chain employs TRBV19 and TRBJ2-3; 10 positions match TRBD2. CDR1 LNHDA and CDR2 SQIVND come from the germline V gene (reference sequence). This CDR3 is 15 amino acids long. J gave up 6 bases and V 6 bases, and 9 bases lay outside the gene matches. In DNA form, the CDR3 reads TGTGCCAGTAGCCGGACTAGCGGAGTGCAGGATACGCAGTATTTT. This translates into CASSRTSGVQDTQYF. The full variable domain, its missing parts supplied by reference TRBV19 and TRBJ2-3, is DGGITQSPKYLFRKEGQNVTLSCEQNLNHDAMYWYRQDPGQGLRLIYYSQIVNDFQKGDIAEGYSVSREKKESFPLTVTSAQKNPTAFYLCASSRTSGVQDTQYFGPGTRLTVL.

The CDR3 DNA follows: TGTGCCAGTAGTACTCCTAGACGGTACAACACTGAAGCTTTCTTT. This translates into CASSTPRRYNTEAFF. The gene calls are TRBV19 and TRBJ1-1; D is uncertain. The CDR3 length is 15 residues. Trimming shortened V by 4 bases and J by 2 bases, and 14 bases separated the two germline ends. Germline V gives CDR1 LNHDA, CDR2 SQIVND (reference sequence). The full variable domain, completed using reference TRBV19 and TRBJ1-1, is DGGITQSPKYLFRKEGQNVTLSCEQNLNHDAMYWYRQDPGQGLRLIYYSQIVNDFQKGDIAEGYSVSREKKESFPLTVTSAQKNPTAFYLCASSTPRRYNTEAFFGQGTRLTVV.

The chain uses TRBV6-2 or TRBV6-3 and TRBJ2-1; the D is unclear. V was cut by 6 bases and J by 1 base, with 7 bases left in between. Per germline, CDR1 MNHEY and CDR2 SVGEGT. CDR3 size: 13 residues. The CDR3 nucleotides read TGTGCCAGCAGCGCGACTTCCTACAATGAGCAGTTCTTC. Protein: CASSATSYNEQFF.